These 29 T cell receptor beta chains were all obtained from the same sample, sequenced in a study of T cell changes during pregnancy in multiple sclerosis (dated by TCRdb to the late 2010s). Library construction relied on the immunoSEQ multiplex PCR assay. Sourced from immuneACCESS, this table was stored by TCRdb with only in-frame sequences that have V and J called. A share of the clones is absent; for the studies checked, an unresolved V gene accounts for under half, and the remainder has no known explanation. The sample has some 39,000 clones on record, 91% of them singletons. Jointly, the top ten make up approximately 0.7% of the sample. Specimen: CD4+ T cells from peripheral blood mononuclear cells, collected in the second trimester of pregnancy. The origin of the receptors is a female donor in good health, enrolled as a control in a pregnancy study.

The chain uses TRBV7-6 and TRBJ2-1, with D maybe TRBD2 (5 bases). V lost 2 bases to trimming and J lost 6 bases, with 11 bases between them. CDR1 SGHVS and CDR2 FNYEAQ come from the germline V gene. This CDR3 comprises 14 residues. The chain's CDR3 is CASSLRSEGNEQFF. The CDR3 bases are TGTGCCAGCAGCTTAAGGTCCGAGGGCAATGAGCAGTTCTTC.

The V and J genes are TRBV10-3 and TRBJ1-1, with D hard to call. Per germline, CDR1 ENHRY and CDR2 SYGVKD. V was trimmed by 2 bases and J by 11 bases, leaving 18 bases between them. The CDR3 extends over 14 amino acids. Here the CDR3 reads CAISETKVAGRAFF. CDR3 sequence (DNA): TGTGCCATCAGTGAGACGAAGGTGGCGGGTAGGGCTTTCTTT.

The chain combines TRBV4-2 with TRBJ1-5; no reliable D call. Germline assignment: CDR1 LGHNA and CDR2 YNFKEQ. The CDR3 contains 13 residues. V was trimmed by 0 bases and J by 7 bases, leaving 7 bases between them. CDR3 sequence: CASSQEEKQPQHF. CDR3 in DNA: TGTGCCAGCAGCCAAGAAGAGAAACAGCCCCAGCATTTT.

The V and J genes are TRBV29-1 and TRBJ2-6; no definite D call. CDR1 is SQVTM, CDR2 ANQGSEA, per germline. V lost 2 bases and J 4 bases, leaving 9 bases between the germline ends. The CDR3 is 14 amino acids. CDR3 coding DNA: TGCAGCGTTGAATTCCCAATCGGGGCCAACGTCCTGACTTTC. Translated, it gives CSVEFPIGANVLTF.

A single count supports this clone. The chain links TRBV7-2 to TRBJ1-1, with 10 positions matching TRBD1. Per the germline V gene, CDR1 is SGHTA and CDR2 is FQGNSA. Trimming at V came to 3 bases and at J to 7 bases, leaving 8 bases not matched to a gene. This CDR3 region has 15 residues. The CDR3 DNA reads TGTGCCAGCAGCTTTAAGGGACAGGGGAGTGGTGAAGCTTTCTTT. Translation: CASSFKGQGSGEAFF. Full variable domain (remainder filled in from reference TRBV7-2 and TRBJ1-1): GAGVSQSPSNKVTEKGKDVELRCDPISGHTALYWYRQSLGQGLEFLIYFQGNSAPDKSGLPSDRFSAERTGGSVSTLTIQRTQQEDSAVYLCASSFKGQGSGEAFFGQGTRLTVV.

This clone has just one count. The rearrangement uses TRBV21-1 and TRBJ1-4; the table's TRBD1 call for D was not verified on the DNA. TRBV21-1 is given as a pseudogene. The CDR3 has 14 residues. CDR3 loop: CASSQGQGDEKLFF. For the CDR3, the DNA is TGTGCCAGCAGCCAGGGACAGGGGGATGAAAAACTGTTTTTT.

The V and J genes are TRBV2 and TRBJ1-4; 9 bases are shared with TRBD1. This CDR3 has 15 amino acids. Looked up from germline, CDR1 is SNHLY and CDR2 is FYNNEI. The J segment lost 8 bases and the V segment lost 5 bases, leaving 9 bases of the junction unmatched. CDR3 residues: CASSQQGASGEKLFF. The CDR3 DNA follows: TGTGCCAGCAGTCAACAGGGGGCATCGGGGGAAAAACTGTTTTTT.

The V and J genes are TRBV18 and TRBJ2-7, with a possible D match to TRBD2 (5 bases). CDR1 is KGHSH, CDR2 LQKENI, per germline. This CDR3 has 14 amino acids. The V gene lost 4 bases and the J gene lost 6 bases, with 16 bases spanning the gap. Here the CDR3 reads CASSLGNRLREQYF. CDR3 bases: TGTGCCAGCTCACTAGGAAATAGACTACGCGAGCAGTACTTC.

This chain connects TRBV7-8 to TRBJ1-2; D remains unclear. Germline CDR1 is SGHVS and CDR2 is FQNEAQ. This CDR3 has 13 residues. Between the trimmed V and J ends, which lost 5 bases and 6 bases, there was a span of 13 bases. The DNA of the CDR3 is TGTGCCAGCAGCCTCCGGGGTGAAGATGGCTACACCTTC. It codes for CASSLRGEDGYTF.

There are a few counts of this clone. The chain has TRBV7-6 and TRBJ2-1; weak D call: TRBD1 (6 bases). In germline, CDR1 is SGHVS, CDR2 FNYEAQ. V was pared by 1 base and J by 8 bases, with 9 bases between. This CDR3 spans 13 amino acids. CDR3 sequence (DNA): TGTGCCAGCAGCTTAGGGGGGCAGGATGAGCAGTTCTTC. Translating it yields CASSLGGQDEQFF.

V and J are TRBV28 and TRBJ2-7; D is ambiguous. The CDR3 runs 12 residues. Germline CDR1 reads MDHEN; CDR2 reads SYDVKM. V lost 3 bases to trimming and J lost 2 bases, with 5 bases between them. The CDR3 here is CASSFQAYEQYF. The DNA for the CDR3 is TGTGCCAGCAGTTTTCAGGCCTACGAGCAGTACTTC.

Note on this clone: At one end the junction does not follow the germline gene, possibly because of a read error. V gene TRBV14 combines with J gene TRBJ2-1; D is unresolved. The CDR3 totals 12 residues. CDR1 is SGHDN, CDR2 FVKESK, per germline. CDR3 in amino acids: CASSTAYSEQFF. In nucleotides, the CDR3 is TGTGCCAGCAGTACAGCCTACAGTGAGCAGTTCTTC.

This chain connects TRBV11-1 to TRBJ2-5; D perhaps matches TRBD2 (6 bases). V was clipped by 6 bases and J by 5 bases, with 10 bases between them. This CDR3 spans 12 amino acids. Germline V CDR1 and CDR2: SGHAT, FQDESV (reference sequence). The CDR3 is CASRRSGETQYF. CDR3 nucleotide sequence: TGTGCCAGCAGGAGGAGCGGGGAGACCCAGTACTTC.

The J gene is TRBJ2-1, the V gene TRBV27; D is possibly TRBD2 (5 bases). The CDR3 has 14 amino acids. CDR1 is MNHEY, CDR2 SMNVEV, per germline (reference sequence). V dropped 7 bases and J dropped 6 bases, with 16 bases sitting between them. This CDR3 is CASTQPGNTNEQFF. The DNA of the CDR3 is TGTGCCAGCACCCAGCCCGGGAATACCAATGAGCAGTTCTTC.

This clone was seen a handful of times. The V call is TRBV7-2, the J call TRBJ2-2; 7 nucleotides match TRBD1. The CDR3 loop spans 15 amino acids. Germline CDR1 is SGHTA and CDR2 is FQGNSA. J gave up 8 bases and V 2 bases, and 8 bases lay outside the gene matches. As DNA, the CDR3 is TGTGCCAGCAGCTTATATGCAGGGGGTATAGGGGAGCTGTTTTTT. As protein: CASSLYAGGIGELFF.

The chain combines TRBV18 with TRBJ1-5; D might be TRBD1 (5 bases). Looked up from germline, CDR1 is KGHSH and CDR2 is LQKENI. This CDR3 is 14 amino acids long. V shed 6 bases and J shed 4 bases, with 13 bases lying between them. In nucleotides, the CDR3 is TGTGCCAGCTCCCCGGGACTGAGTAATCAGCCCCAGCATTTT. It specifies CASSPGLSNQPQHF.

This clone was counted a single time. The V gene is TRBV10-3, the J gene TRBJ2-6, with 11 bases aligning to TRBD2. Germline CDR1 is ENHRY and CDR2 is SYGVKD. The J segment lost 0 bases and the V segment lost 3 bases, leaving 4 bases of the junction unmatched. The CDR3 is made up of 18 amino acids. CDR3 residues: CAISDLAGGRSGANVLTF. For the CDR3, the DNA is TGTGCCATCAGTGATCTAGCGGGGGGCCGCTCTGGGGCCAACGTCCTGACTTTC.

The genes are TRBV7-2 and TRBJ1-3; D remains ambiguous. V was trimmed by 2 bases and J by 1 base, leaving 12 bases between them. Germline V gene lookup returns CDR1 SGHTA and CDR2 FQGNSA. The CDR3 sequence is 16 residues long. The CDR3 loop reads CASSLNPTPSGNTIYF. The CDR3 bases are TGTGCCAGCAGCTTAAACCCTACCCCATCTGGAAACACCATATATTTT. Full variable domain (rest looked up from reference TRBV7-2 and TRBJ1-3): GAGVSQSPSNKVTEKGKDVELRCDPISGHTALYWYRQSLGQGLEFLIYFQGNSAPDKSGLPSDRFSAERTGGSVSTLTIQRTQQEDSAVYLCASSLNPTPSGNTIYFGEGSWLTVV.

This clone was picked up a small number of times. The V and J genes are TRBV29-1 and TRBJ2-5; TRBD2 matches 7 bases. CDR1 and CDR2 from the germline V gene are SQVTM and ANQGSEA. J was trimmed by 1 base and V by 6 bases; bases with no gene match: 8. CDR3 length: 14 residues. The CDR3 here is CSVATRGVQETQYF. The CDR3 DNA reads as TGCAGCGTCGCAACCCGGGGGGTCCAAGAGACCCAGTACTTC.

The chain links TRBV7-2 to TRBJ2-5; D not certain. Trimming shortened V by 3 bases and J by 2 bases, and 10 bases separated the two germline ends. Germline V gives CDR1 SGHTA, CDR2 FQGNSA. This CDR3 comprises 14 residues. CDR3 loop: CASSLTPTQETQYF. CDR3 bases: TGTGCCAGCAGCTTGACACCTACTCAAGAGACCCAGTACTTC.

The V gene is TRBV15, the J gene TRBJ1-1, with 7 bases matching TRBD1. CDR3 size: 15 residues. Germline V gene sequence: CDR1 LNHNV, CDR2 YYDKDF (reference sequence). V gave up 4 bases and J gave up 0 bases; unmatched junction bases: 5. The CDR3 is CATSKPGQMNTEAFF. The CDR3 bases are TGTGCCACCAGCAAACCGGGACAGATGAACACTGAAGCTTTCTTT.

The CDR3 region is CAIRDRSNSPLHF. The DNA of the CDR3 is TGTGCCATCAGGGACAGGAGTAATTCACCCCTCCACTTT. The chain joins TRBV10-3 to TRBJ1-6; TRBD1 matches 7 bases. V lost 6 bases, J lost 6 bases, and 2 bases stayed unmatched. The CDR3 totals 13 residues. Germline CDR1 reads ENHRY; CDR2 reads SYGVKD.

The V gene is TRBV7-8, the J gene TRBJ1-6; 9 positions match TRBD1. Germline loops: CDR1 SGHVS, CDR2 FQNEAQ. Trimming took 5 bases from V and 9 from J; bases not matched to a gene: 8. CDR3 size: 15 residues. The DNA for the CDR3 is TGTGCCAGCAGCCGACAAACAGGGGGCTCTTCACCCCTCCACTTT. It specifies CASSRQTGGSSPLHF.

The V call is TRBV28, the J call TRBJ1-2; D unresolved. CDR3 length equals 14 residues. V was pared by 3 bases and J by 4 bases, with 12 bases between. Per the germline V gene, CDR1 is MDHEN and CDR2 is SYDVKM. CDR3 nucleotide sequence: TGTGCCAGCAGTTTGGGAGTGCCCATCTATGGCTACACCTTC. Residues: CASSLGVPIYGYTF.

The chain joins TRBV13 to TRBJ1-1; weak D call: TRBD1 (6 bases). CDR1 is PRHDT and CDR2 is FYEKMQ in the germline V gene (reference sequence). The V gene lost 2 bases and the J gene lost 1 base, with 14 bases spanning the gap. This CDR3 has 16 amino acids. The CDR3 loop reads CASSLRQGFKNTEAFF. Written as DNA, the CDR3 is TGTGCCAGCAGCTTAAGGCAGGGGTTCAAGAACACTGAAGCTTTCTTT.

The chain carries TRBV7-8 and TRBJ1-2; D unresolved. V lost 5 bases, J lost 5 bases, and 15 bases lay in between. CDR1 is SGHVS and CDR2 is FQNEAQ in the germline V gene. CDR3 length: 14 residues. The CDR3 reads CASSPSSSPYGYTF. For the CDR3, the DNA is TGTGCCAGCAGCCCATCTAGTTCCCCTTATGGCTACACCTTC.

V and J are TRBV7-2 and TRBJ2-3, with D possibly matching TRBD1 (6 bases). Per germline, CDR1 SGHTA and CDR2 FQGNSA. The V gene lost 3 bases and the J gene lost 4 bases, with 14 bases spanning the gap. The CDR3 length is 15 residues. Here the CDR3 DNA reads TGTGCCAGCAGCTTTTTTGCAGGGGCTGCAGATACGCAGTATTTT. Translation gives CASSFFAGAADTQYF.

The chain uses TRBV7-2 and TRBJ1-5, with D maybe TRBD1 (6 bases). This CDR3 spans 15 amino acids. V shed 3 bases and J shed 2 bases, with 11 bases lying between them. In germline, CDR1 is SGHTA, CDR2 FQGNSA. For the CDR3, the DNA is TGTGCCAGCAGCTTTAAAGGGGGAGGCAATCAGCCCCAGCATTTT. Translation: CASSFKGGGNQPQHF.

This clone turned up a few times. This chain uses TRBV5-1 with TRBJ2-7, with 8 positions matching TRBD1. The germline gives CDR1 SGHRS, CDR2 YFSETQ. V was pared by 0 bases and J by 1 base, with 3 bases of the junction left unmatched. This CDR3 has 15 amino acids. The DNA for the CDR3 is TGCGCCAGCAGCTTGGGGGACAGGACGTCCTACGAGCAGTACTTC. It specifies CASSLGDRTSYEQYF.